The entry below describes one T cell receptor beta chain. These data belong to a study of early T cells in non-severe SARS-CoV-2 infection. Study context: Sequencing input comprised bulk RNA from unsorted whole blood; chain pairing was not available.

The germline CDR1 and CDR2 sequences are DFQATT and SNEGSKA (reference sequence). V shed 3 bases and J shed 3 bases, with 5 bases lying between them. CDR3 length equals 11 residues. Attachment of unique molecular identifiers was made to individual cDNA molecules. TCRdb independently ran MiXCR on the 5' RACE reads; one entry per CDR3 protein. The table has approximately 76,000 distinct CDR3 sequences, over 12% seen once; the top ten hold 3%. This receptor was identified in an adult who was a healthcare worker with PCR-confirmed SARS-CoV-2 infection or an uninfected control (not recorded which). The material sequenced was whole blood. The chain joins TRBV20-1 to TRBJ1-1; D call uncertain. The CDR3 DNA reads TGCAGTGCTAGTAGGGACACTGAAGCTTTCTTT. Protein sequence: CSASRDTEAFF.